The rows below give T cell receptor beta chains drawn from one sample of a study of cytomegalovirus exposure and HLA in healthy donors. The assay was immunoSEQ multiplex PCR, and TCRdb's table has in-frame clones only and misses some. The sample yields fewer than 60,000 clones, about 50% seen once. Sequenced material: PBMCs. All receptors derive from a human donor in good health. The CDR3 runs from the conserved cysteine through the conserved F or W. A D gene is named only where the DNA matches it firmly. Size is stated for part of the rows, as once, few or many counts, or as a class when the clone is expanded.

TRBJ1-6,TRBV27,.,.,CASSLSPGYNSPLHF,TGTGCCAGCAGTTTAAGTCCAGGATATAATTCACCCCTCCACTTT
TRBJ1-2,TRBV23-1,.,TRBD1,CASSQYGTADGYTF,TGCGCCAGCAGTCAGTACGGGACAGCTGATGGCTACACCTTC
TRBJ2-1,TRBV2,many,TRBD2,CASSEPGGALNEQFF,TGTGCCAGCAGTGAGCCCGGGGGGGCGCTCAATGAGCAGTTCTTC
TRBJ1-1,TRBV30,few,TRBD1,CAWSQTGGTEAFF,TGTGCCTGGAGTCAGACAGGGGGGACTGAAGCTTTCTTT
TRBJ1-2,TRBV19,.,.,CASSIGVSGSTF,TGTGCCAGTAGTATAGGGGTGTCGGGTTCCACCTTC
TRBJ1-5,TRBV9,.,.,CASSVAGGSQPQHF,TGTGCCAGCAGCGTAGCGGGGGGAAGTCAGCCCCAGCATTTT
TRBJ1-5,TRBV5-5,.,.,CASSLVIVSGTGSNQPQHF,TGTGCCAGCAGCTTGGTTATTGTATCGGGAACTGGGAGCAATCAGCCCCAGCATTTT
TRBJ1-2,TRBV7-2,.,.,CASSSVTRTVIGYTF,TGTGCCAGCAGCTCGGTCACTCGGACTGTTATAGGCTACACCTTC
TRBJ2-1,TRBV5-4,.,TRBD2,CASSGGNLEFNEQFF,TGTGCCAGTAGCGGGGGGAACCTCGAGTTCAATGAGCAGTTCTTC
TRBJ2-5,TRBV2,.,.,CASNNREETQYF,TGTGCCAGCAACAACAGGGAAGAGACCCAGTACTTC
TRBJ1-3,TRBV5-1,few,.,CASSPPLGSGNTIYF,TGCGCCAGCAGCCCTCCCCTAGGCTCTGGAAACACCATATATTTT
TRBJ1-1,TRBV7-2,once,.,CASSSRPKGDTEAFF,TGTGCCAGCAGCTCAAGACCGAAAGGGGACACTGAAGCTTTCTTT
TRBJ2-4,TRBV5-1,few,.,CASSWGVRNIQYF,TGCGCCAGCAGCTGGGGGGTTAGAAACATTCAGTACTTC
TRBJ1-2,TRBV18,.,TRBD1,CASSPDRRTRGYTF,TGTGCCAGCTCACCGGACAGGAGAACTAGGGGCTACACCTTC
TRBJ1-1,TRBV2,.,.,CASSSFTGLGKAFF,TGTGCCAGCAGTTCTTTCACAGGGCTGGGGAAAGCTTTCTTT
TRBJ2-7,TRBV19,.,.,CASSLSAGPSYEQYF,TGTGCCAGTAGTTTGTCCGCGGGGCCAAGCTACGAGCAGTACTTC
TRBJ1-6,TRBV11-2,.,.,CASSFPGGGAYNSPLHF,TGTGCCAGCAGCTTCCCGGGGGGAGGCGCTTATAATTCACCCCTCCACTTT
TRBJ2-2,TRBV5-6,.,TRBD2,CASSLGLAGGPFTGELFF,TGTGCCAGCAGCTTGGGACTAGCGGGGGGGCCTTTCACCGGGGAGCTGTTTTTT
TRBJ2-7,TRBV6-5,.,.,CASSYRDMNYEQYF,TGTGCCAGCAGTTACAGGGACATGAACTACGAGCAGTACTTC
TRBJ1-3,TRBV2,once,TRBD1,CASSPAQGRNTIYF,TGTGCCAGCAGTCCCGCACAGGGGAGAAACACCATATATTTT
TRBJ1-6,TRBV7-8,few,.,CASSLGGASPLHF,TGTGCCAGCAGCTTAGGTGGGGCCTCACCCCTCCACTTT
TRBJ2-6,TRBV18,.,TRBD1,CASSPRTGALSGANVLTF,TGTGCCAGCTCACCCAGGACAGGGGCCCTCTCTGGGGCCAACGTCCTGACTTTC
TRBJ1-2,TRBV2,.,.,CASAPGLIKDTCF,TGTGCCAGCGCTCCGGGACTTATTAAGGACACGTGCTTC
TRBJ2-3,TRBV9,few,.,CASSVGVSDQTDTQYF,TGTGCCAGCAGCGTCGGGGTATCGGATCAGACAGATACGCAGTATTTT
TRBJ2-1,TRBV2,.,.,CASNDNEQFF,TGTGCCAGTAATGACAATGAGCAGTTCTTC
TRBJ2-2,TRBV6-1,few,.,CASSDGPRANTGELFF,TGTGCCAGCAGTGATGGCCCCAGGGCGAACACCGGGGAGCTGTTTTTT
TRBJ2-5,TRBV18,.,.,CASSPPGAETQYF,TGTGCCAGCTCACCTCCAGGGGCGGAGACCCAGTACTTC
TRBJ2-1,TRBV7-3,.,TRBD2,CASSDKRGAYYNEQFF,TGTGCCAGCAGCGATAAGCGGGGGGCCTACTACAATGAGCAGTTCTTC
TRBJ1-2,TRBV7-2,.,.,CASSLGGREVYGYTF,TGTGCCAGCAGCTTAGGGGGTAGGGAGGTTTATGGCTACACCTTC
TRBJ2-7,TRBV18,few,TRBD2,CASSKRGDLSYEQYF,TGTGCCAGCTCAAAGCGGGGGGACCTCTCCTACGAGCAGTACTTC
TRBJ1-1,TRBV7-8,.,TRBD1,CASSLDRGEAFF,TGTGCCAGCAGCTTAGACAGGGGAGAAGCTTTCTTT
TRBJ1-1,TRBV5-1,few,TRBD1,CASSGRTGVSEAFF,TGCGCCAGCAGCGGACGGACAGGGGTCTCTGAAGCTTTCTTT
TRBJ1-6,TRBV7-6,few,TRBD1,CASSSSRDSSSPLHF,TGTGCCAGCAGCTCCTCCCGGGACAGCAGTTCACCCCTCCACTTT
TRBJ2-2,TRBV5-4,.,.,CASSTEVGAGELFF,TGTGCCAGCAGCACCGAGGTGGGTGCCGGGGAGCTGTTTTTT
TRBJ2-2,TRBV7-2,.,.,CASSWAGTSNTGELFF,TGTGCCAGCAGTTGGGCCGGGACTTCGAACACCGGGGAGCTGTTTTTT
TRBJ2-1,TRBV15,.,TRBD2,CATSINPRGGLNNEQFF,TGTGCCACCAGCATTAATCCCCGGGGGGGGCTTAACAATGAGCAGTTCTTC
TRBJ2-3,TRBV9,.,.,CASSVEGAGTDTQYF,TGTGCCAGCAGCGTAGAAGGGGCTGGTACAGATACGCAGTATTTT